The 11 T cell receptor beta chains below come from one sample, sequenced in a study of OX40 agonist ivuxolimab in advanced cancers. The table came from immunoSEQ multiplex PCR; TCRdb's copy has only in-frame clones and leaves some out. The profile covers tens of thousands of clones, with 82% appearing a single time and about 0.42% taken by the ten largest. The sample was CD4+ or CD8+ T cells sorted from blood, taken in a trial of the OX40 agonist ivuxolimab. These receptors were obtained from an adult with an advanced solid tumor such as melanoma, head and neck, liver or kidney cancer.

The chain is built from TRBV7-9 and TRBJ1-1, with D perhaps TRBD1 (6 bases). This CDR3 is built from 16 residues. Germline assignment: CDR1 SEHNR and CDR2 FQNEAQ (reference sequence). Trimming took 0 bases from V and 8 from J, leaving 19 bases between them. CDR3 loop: CASSLAETGQKLEAFF. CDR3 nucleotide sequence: TGTGCCAGCAGCTTAGCCGAAACCGGACAGAAGCTCGAAGCTTTCTTT.

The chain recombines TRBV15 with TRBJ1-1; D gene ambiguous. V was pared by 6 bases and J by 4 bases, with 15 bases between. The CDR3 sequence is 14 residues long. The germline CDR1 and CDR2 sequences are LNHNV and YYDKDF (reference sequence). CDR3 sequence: CATRKRGSGTEAFF. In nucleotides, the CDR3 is TGTGCCACCAGAAAAAGAGGGTCGGGCACTGAAGCTTTCTTT. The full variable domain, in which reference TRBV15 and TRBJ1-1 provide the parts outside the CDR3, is DAMVIQNPRYQVTQFGKPVTLSCSQTLNHNVMYWYQQKSSQAPKLLFHYYDKDFNNEADTPDNFQSRRPNTSFCFLDIRSPGLGDTAMYLCATRKRGSGTEAFFGQGTRLTVV.

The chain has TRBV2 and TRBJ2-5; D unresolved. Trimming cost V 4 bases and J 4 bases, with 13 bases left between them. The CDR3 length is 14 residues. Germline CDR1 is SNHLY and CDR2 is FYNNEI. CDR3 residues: CASSAGRAGETQYF. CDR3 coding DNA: TGTGCCAGCAGTGCCGGACGGGCAGGAGAGACCCAGTACTTC.

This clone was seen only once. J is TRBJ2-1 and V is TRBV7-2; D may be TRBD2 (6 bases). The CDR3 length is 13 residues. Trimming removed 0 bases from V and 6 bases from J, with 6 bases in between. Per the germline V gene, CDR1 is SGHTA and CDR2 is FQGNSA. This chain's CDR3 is CASSLAGGNEQFF. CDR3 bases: TGTGCCAGCAGCTTAGCGGGGGGCAATGAGCAGTTCTTC.

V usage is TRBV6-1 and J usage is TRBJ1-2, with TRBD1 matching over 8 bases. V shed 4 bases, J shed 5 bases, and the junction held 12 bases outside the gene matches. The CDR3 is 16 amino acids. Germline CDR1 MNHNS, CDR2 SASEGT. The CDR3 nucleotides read TGTGCCAGCAGTGCCTTTGGACAGGGAGGGGGTTATGGCTACACCTTC. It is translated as CASSAFGQGGGYGYTF.

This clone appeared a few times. The CDR3 nucleotides read TGTGCCAGCAGTTTCAGGGCGGAGGTCTATGGCTACACCTTC. Translated, it gives CASSFRAEVYGYTF. The rearrangement links TRBV28 to TRBJ1-2, with a tentative D call TRBD1 (5 bases). Trimming left V 3 bases short and J 4 bases short, with 12 bases between. The length of the CDR3 is 14 residues. Germline V gives CDR1 MDHEN, CDR2 SYDVKM.

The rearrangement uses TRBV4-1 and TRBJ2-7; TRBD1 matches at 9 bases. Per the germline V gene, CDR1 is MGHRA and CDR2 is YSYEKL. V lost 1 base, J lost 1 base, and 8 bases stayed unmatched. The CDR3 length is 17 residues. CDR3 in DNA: TGCGCCAGCAGCCAAGCGACAGGGGGGGGGAGGTCCTACGAGCAGTACTTC. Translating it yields CASSQATGGGRSYEQYF.

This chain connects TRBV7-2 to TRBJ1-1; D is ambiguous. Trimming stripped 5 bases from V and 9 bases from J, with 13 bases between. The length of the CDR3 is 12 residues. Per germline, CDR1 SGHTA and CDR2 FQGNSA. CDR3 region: CASSNIQKKAFF. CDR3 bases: TGTGCCAGCAGCAACATACAGAAGAAAGCTTTCTTT.

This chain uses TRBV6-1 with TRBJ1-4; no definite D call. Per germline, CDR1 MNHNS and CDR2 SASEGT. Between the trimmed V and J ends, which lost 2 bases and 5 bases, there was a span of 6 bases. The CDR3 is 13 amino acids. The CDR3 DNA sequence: TGTGCCAGCAGTGAACAACTGAATGAAAAACTGTTTTTT. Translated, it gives CASSEQLNEKLFF.

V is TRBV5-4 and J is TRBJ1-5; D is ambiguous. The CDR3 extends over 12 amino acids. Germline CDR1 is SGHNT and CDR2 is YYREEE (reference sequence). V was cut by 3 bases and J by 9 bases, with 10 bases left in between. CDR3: CASSSFQGPQHF. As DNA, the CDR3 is TGTGCCAGCAGCTCCTTCCAAGGGCCCCAGCATTTT.

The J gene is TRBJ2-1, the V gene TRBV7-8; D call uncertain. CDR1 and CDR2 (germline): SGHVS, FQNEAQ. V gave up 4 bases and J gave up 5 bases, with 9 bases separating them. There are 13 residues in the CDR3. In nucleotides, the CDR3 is TGTGCCAGCAGCTCAGACTTAAACAATGAGCAGTTCTTC. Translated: CASSSDLNNEQFF.